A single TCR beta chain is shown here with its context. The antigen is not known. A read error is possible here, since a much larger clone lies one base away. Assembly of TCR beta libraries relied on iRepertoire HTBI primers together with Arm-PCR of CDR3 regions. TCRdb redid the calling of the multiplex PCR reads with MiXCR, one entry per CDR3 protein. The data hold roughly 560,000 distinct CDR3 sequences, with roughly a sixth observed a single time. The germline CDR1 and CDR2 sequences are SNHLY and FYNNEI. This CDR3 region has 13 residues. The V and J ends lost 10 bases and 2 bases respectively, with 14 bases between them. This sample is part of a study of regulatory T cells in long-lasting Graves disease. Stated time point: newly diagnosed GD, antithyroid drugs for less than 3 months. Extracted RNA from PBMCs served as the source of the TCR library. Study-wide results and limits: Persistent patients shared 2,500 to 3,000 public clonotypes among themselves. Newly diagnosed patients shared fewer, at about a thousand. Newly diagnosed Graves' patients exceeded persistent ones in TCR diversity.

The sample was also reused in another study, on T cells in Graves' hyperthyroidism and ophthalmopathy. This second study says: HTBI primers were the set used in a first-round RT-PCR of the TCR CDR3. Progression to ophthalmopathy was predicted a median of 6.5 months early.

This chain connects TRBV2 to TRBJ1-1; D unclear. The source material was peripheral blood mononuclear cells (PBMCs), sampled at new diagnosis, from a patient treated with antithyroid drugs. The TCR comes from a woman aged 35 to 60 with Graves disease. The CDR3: CANTGALNTEAFF. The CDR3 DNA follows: TGTGCCAACACTGGCGCTCTTAACACTGAAGCTTTCTTT.